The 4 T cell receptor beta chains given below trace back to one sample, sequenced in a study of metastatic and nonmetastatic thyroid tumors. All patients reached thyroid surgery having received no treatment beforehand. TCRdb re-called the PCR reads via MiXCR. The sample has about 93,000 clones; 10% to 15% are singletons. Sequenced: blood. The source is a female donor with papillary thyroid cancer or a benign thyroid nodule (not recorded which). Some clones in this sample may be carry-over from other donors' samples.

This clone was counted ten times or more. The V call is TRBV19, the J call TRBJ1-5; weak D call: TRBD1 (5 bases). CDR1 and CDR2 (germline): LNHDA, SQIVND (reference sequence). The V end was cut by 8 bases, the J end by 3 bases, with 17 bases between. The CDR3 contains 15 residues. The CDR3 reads CASRGAGRFNQPQHF. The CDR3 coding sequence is TGTGCCAGTCGCGGAGCGGGGCGTTTCAATCAGCCCCAGCATTTT. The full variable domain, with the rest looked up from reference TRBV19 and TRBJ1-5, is DGGITQSPKYLFRKEGQNVTLSCEQNLNHDAMYWYRQDPGQGLRLIYYSQIVNDFQKGDIAEGYSVSREKKESFPLTVTSAQKNPTAFYLCASRGAGRFNQPQHFGDGTRLSIL.

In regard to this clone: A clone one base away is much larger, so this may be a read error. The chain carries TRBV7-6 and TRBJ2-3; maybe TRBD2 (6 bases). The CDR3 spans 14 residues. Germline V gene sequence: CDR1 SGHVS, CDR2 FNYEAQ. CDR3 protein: CTSSLEGLSPTQYF. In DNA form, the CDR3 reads TGTACCAGCAGCTTAGAGGGACTTAGTCCGACGCAGTATTTT.

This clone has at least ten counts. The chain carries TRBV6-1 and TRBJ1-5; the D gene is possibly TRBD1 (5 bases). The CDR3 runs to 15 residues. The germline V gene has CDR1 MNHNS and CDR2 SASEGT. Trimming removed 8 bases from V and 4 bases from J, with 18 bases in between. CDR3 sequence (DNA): TGTGCCAGCCTCGACTTTAGACAGTCTAATCAGCCCCAGCATTTT. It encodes CASLDFRQSNQPQHF.

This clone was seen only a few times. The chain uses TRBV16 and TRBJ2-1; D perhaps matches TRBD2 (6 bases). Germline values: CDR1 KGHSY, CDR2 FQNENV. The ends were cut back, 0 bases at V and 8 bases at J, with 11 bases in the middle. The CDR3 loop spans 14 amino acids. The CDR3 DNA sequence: TGTGCCAGCAGCCAATCCAGGGAGGAGGATGAGCAGTTCTTC. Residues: CASSQSREEDEQFF.